A selection of T cell receptor beta chains follows, all from one sample in a study of early T cells in non-severe SARS-CoV-2 infection. TCRdb ran MiXCR on the 5' RACE reads and lists one entry per CDR3 protein. The sample lists around 33,000 distinct CDR3 sequences, 5.8% occurring once. The specimen sequenced was whole blood. These receptors were taken from an adult who was a healthcare worker with PCR-confirmed SARS-CoV-2 infection or an uninfected control (not recorded which). CDR3s include the opening cysteine and the closing phenylalanine or tryptophan. Fields, in order: clone size, J gene, V gene, D gene, CDR3 DNA, CDR3 protein. D genes are given only for firm matches. Clone size is stated in some rows and not others, as once, few, many or a class when expanded.

>many|TRBJ1-6|TRBV27|.
TGTGCCAGCAGCCCCGGAAGACGGGGACTTTCACCCCTCCACTTT
CASSPGRRGLSPLHF
>many|TRBJ2-7|TRBV6-5|TRBD2
TGTGCCAGCAGTTACGGAACTAGCGGACCCCGGTACTTC
CASSYGTSGPRYF
>many|TRBJ1-6|TRBV11-2|.
TGTGCCAGCAGCTTAGGAGTCGCAGACCAATATAATTCACCCCTCCACTTT
CASSLGVADQYNSPLHF
>many|TRBJ1-1|TRBV13|.
TGTGCCAGCAGCTCCCGGGGCAGTTCGGCTTTCTTT
CASSSRGSSAFF
>many|TRBJ2-5|TRBV12-5|TRBD1
TGTGCTAGTGGTTCCGGGACAGGGGTAGACCAAGAGACCCAGTACTTC
CASGSGTGVDQETQYF
>many|TRBJ2-7|TRBV7-6|TRBD2
TGTGCCAGCAGCTCGGGACTAGCTTCCCACGAGCAGTACTTC
CASSSGLASHEQYF
>.|TRBJ2-3|TRBV2|TRBD1
TGTGCCAGCACCAAGACAGGGGCCCGTGGGGATACGCAGTATTTT
CASTKTGARGDTQYF
>.|TRBJ2-5|TRBV3-1|TRBD2
TGTGCCAGCTGCCAAGGAATCCTAGCGGGAGAGGAGACCCAGTACTTC
CASCQGILAGEETQYF
>many|TRBJ2-1|TRBV7-2|.
TGTGCCAGCAGCTTATGGGCAGAATACAATGAGCAGTTCTTC
CASSLWAEYNEQFF
>.|TRBJ2-7|TRBV3-1|.
TGTGCCAGCAGCCAACGATCCTACGAGCAGTACTTC
CASSQRSYEQYF
>many|TRBJ2-7|TRBV7-6|.
TGTGCCAGCAGCTTAGCACTAGCTCAGGAGCAGTACTTC
CASSLALAQEQYF
>many|TRBJ1-1|TRBV6-6|.
TGTGCCAGCAGCTACGGGGAGAACACTGAAGCTTTCTTT
CASSYGENTEAFF
>.|TRBJ2-1|TRBV19|.
TGTGCCAGTAGTAACAGGGTCCGAACCAATGAGCAGTTCTTC
CASSNRVRTNEQFF
>many|TRBJ1-4|TRBV5-1|TRBD1
TGCGCCAGCAGCTTGGGACAGGGAAGTGAAAAACTGTTTTTT
CASSLGQGSEKLFF